This T cell receptor (beta chain) was recovered during a study of blood T cell repertoires in COVID-19. Turning to the study itself: The samples span acute and convalescent COVID-19 from the United States, Italy and Spain.

Here immunoSEQ multiplex PCR was the method, and the copy in TCRdb shows in-frame clones only, minus some. The profile shows roughly 410,000 clones, roughly 86% of them singletons. Unmatched junction bases numbered 12, after V lost 6 bases and J lost 5 bases. The CDR3 runs to 16 residues. From germline, CDR1 is MNHEY and CDR2 SVGAGI. The clonotype comes from a woman in her fifties or sixties with COVID-19, enrolled during active disease. The rearrangement joins TRBV6-5 to TRBJ2-5, with TRBD2 matching over 10 bases. The sample comprised peripheral blood. The CDR3 nucleotides read TGTGCCAGCAGATACGGGACTAGCGCAGTTGGGGAGACCCAGTACTTC. Encoded protein: CASRYGTSAVGETQYF.